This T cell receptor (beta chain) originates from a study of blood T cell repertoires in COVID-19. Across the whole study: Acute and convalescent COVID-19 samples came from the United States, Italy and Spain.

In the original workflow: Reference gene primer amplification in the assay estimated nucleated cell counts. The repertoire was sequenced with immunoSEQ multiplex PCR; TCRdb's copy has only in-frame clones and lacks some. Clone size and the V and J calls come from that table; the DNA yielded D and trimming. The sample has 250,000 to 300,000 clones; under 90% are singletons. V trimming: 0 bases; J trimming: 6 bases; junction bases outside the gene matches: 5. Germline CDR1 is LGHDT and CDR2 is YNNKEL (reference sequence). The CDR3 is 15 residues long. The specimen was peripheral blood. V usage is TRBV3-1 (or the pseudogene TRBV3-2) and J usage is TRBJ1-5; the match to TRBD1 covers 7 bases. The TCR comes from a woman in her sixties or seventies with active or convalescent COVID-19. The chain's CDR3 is CASSQDTQGGQPQHF. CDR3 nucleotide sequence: TGTGCCAGCAGCCAAGATACCCAGGGGGGTCAGCCCCAGCATTTT.